This T cell receptor beta chain was recovered during a study of control samples from healthy donors and cancer patients. This clone was counted once. Generated by immunoSEQ multiplex PCR, the TCRdb table keeps only in-frame clones and is missing some. Altogether roughly 150,000 clones are present, over 90% being singletons, with the ten largest covering 2% to 2.5%. CDR3 size: 14 residues. Germline assignment: CDR1 LGHNA and CDR2 YNFKEQ. The V gene lost 2 bases and the J gene lost 5 bases, with 13 bases spanning the gap. The sequence was obtained from a man aged 45-65 years in good health. The chain is built from TRBV4-2 and TRBJ2-7, with D tentatively TRBD1 or TRBD2 (7 bases each). The specimen was blood. CDR3: CASSQQGGAHEQYF. The CDR3 coding sequence is TGTGCCAGCAGCCAACAGGGGGGGGCACACGAGCAGTACTTC.